This T cell receptor beta chain comes out of a study of radiotherapy plus CTLA-4 blockade in lung cancer. Study-level background: Disease control was present in roughly a third of patients, and objective responses in 18%.

Per germline, CDR1 MNHEY and CDR2 SVGAGI. V lost 2 bases and J lost 5; bases outside the gene matches: 5. There are 15 residues in the CDR3. Notes on this clone: What it binds is unknown.

The study gave focal radiation plus ipilimumab CTLA-4 blockade to patients with chemo-refractory metastatic non-small-cell lung cancer. Profiled with immunoSEQ multiplex PCR; TCRdb holds only in-frame clones, not every one. The sample yields 90,000 or so clones, around 82% seen once. Study observations and caveats: Radiotherapy was combined with ipilimumab, and tumor-derived TCR clones then expanded in blood. Interferon-beta and early blood T cell clone dynamics reportedly predicted response best.

The clonotype comes from a human donor with non-small cell lung cancer who had stable disease on radiotherapy plus ipilimumab. The source material was peripheral blood, sampled from a patient treated with radiotherapy plus ipilimumab. The rearrangement uses TRBV6-5 and TRBJ2-3, with 9 bases that match TRBD2. The CDR3 spells CASSYDGTSRDTQYF. DNA of the CDR3: TGTGCCAGCAGTTACGATGGGACTAGCCGAGATACGCAGTATTTT.